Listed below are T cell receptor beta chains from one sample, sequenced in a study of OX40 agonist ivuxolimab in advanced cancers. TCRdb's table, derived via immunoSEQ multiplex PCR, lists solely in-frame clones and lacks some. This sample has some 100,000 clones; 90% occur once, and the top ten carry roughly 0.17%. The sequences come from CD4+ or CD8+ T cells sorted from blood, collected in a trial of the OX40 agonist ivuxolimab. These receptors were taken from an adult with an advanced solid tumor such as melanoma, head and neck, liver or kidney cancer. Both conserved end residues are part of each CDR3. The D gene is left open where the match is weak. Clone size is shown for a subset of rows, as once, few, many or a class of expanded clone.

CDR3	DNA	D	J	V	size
CASSFASGGLQRNTGELFF	TGCGCCAGCAGCTTTGCCAGCGGGGGATTACAAAGGAACACCGGGGAGCTGTTTTTT	TRBD2	TRBJ2-2	TRBV5-1	NA
CASSPGAGSSYNEQFF	TGCGCCAGCAGCCCGGGGGCCGGGAGCTCCTACAATGAGCAGTTCTTC	NA	TRBJ2-1	TRBV5-1	NA
CASSLGSAQETQYF	TGCGCCAGCAGCTTAGGAAGCGCTCAAGAGACCCAGTACTTC	NA	TRBJ2-5	TRBV5-1	NA
CASSQDRARPDNEQFF	TGTGCCAGCAGCCAAGACAGGGCCCGGCCCGACAATGAGCAGTTCTTC	TRBD1	TRBJ2-1	TRBV2	NA
CASSFDMGSYNSPLHF	TGCGCCAGCAGCTTTGACATGGGCTCCTATAATTCACCCCTCCACTTT	NA	TRBJ1-6	TRBV5-1	NA
CASSFTDRAGGEAFF	TGTGCCAGCAGCTTTACGGACAGGGCCGGGGGTGAAGCTTTCTTT	TRBD1	TRBJ1-1	TRBV5-6	NA
CASSQDGGVVLNTEAFF	TGCGCCAGCAGCCAAGACGGGGGGGTTGTTTTGAACACTGAAGCTTTCTTT	NA	TRBJ1-1	TRBV4-1	once
CASSQEMFTEAFF	TGTGCCAGCAGCCAAGAAATGTTCACTGAAGCTTTCTTT	NA	TRBJ1-1	TRBV14	few
CAWSGLADTGELFF	TGTGCCTGGAGCGGACTAGCGGACACCGGGGAGCTGTTTTTT	TRBD2	TRBJ2-2	TRBV30	NA
CASSLVGSGGTQYF	TGTGCCAGCAGCTTAGTGGGTAGCGGGGGGACCCAGTACTTC	TRBD2	TRBJ2-5	TRBV7-9	NA